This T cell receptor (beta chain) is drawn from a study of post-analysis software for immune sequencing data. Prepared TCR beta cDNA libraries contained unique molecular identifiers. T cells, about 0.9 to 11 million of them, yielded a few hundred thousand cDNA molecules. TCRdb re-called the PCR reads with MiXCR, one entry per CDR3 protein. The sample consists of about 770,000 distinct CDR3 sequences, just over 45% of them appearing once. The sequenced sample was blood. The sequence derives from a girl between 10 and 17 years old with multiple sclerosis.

The CDR3 coding sequence is TGTGCCAGCAGTTTGTGGGCAGGGGGCGATGGCTACACCTTC. Translated: CASSLWAGGDGYTF. V gene TRBV6-5 combines with J gene TRBJ1-2, with 8 positions matching TRBD1. The ends lost 4 bases at V and 6 bases at J; junction bases unmatched: 7. Per the germline V gene, CDR1 is MNHEY and CDR2 is SVGAGI. The CDR3 consists of 14 residues.